Included here is one TCR beta chain sequence, with context. Its antigen is not known. The data belong to a study of T cell responses to AZD1222 COVID-19 vaccine. Trimming took 2 bases from V and 2 from J, leaving 9 bases between them. Germline V lookup: CDR1 MDHEN, CDR2 SYDVKM. This CDR3 has 14 residues. Assay used: immunoSEQ multiplex PCR; TCRdb lists only in-frame clones, some missing. The repertoire has some 150,000 clones, about 87% of them found once; the top ten carry around 2.9%. Study-level findings and limits: Spike-spanning, vaccine-associated CD4 TCRs were dominant at 160-218 and 743-854. The donors showed a predominance of white British ancestry and of females, with possible underestimation of clonal diversity.

This TCR was sampled from an adult in good health. The source was peripheral blood, collected on day 0 of AZD1222 vaccination. J is TRBJ1-2 and V is TRBV28; tentatively, D is TRBD1 (6 bases). This CDR3 reads CASSLGRGNYGYTF. CDR3 sequence (DNA): TGTGCCAGCAGTTTAGGAAGGGGGAACTATGGCTACACCTTC.